This TCR beta chain is drawn from a study of blood T cell repertoires in COVID-19. Study in general: Some COVID-19 samples were acute and others convalescent; all came from the United States, Italy and Spain. PBMCs, B-cell-depleted T cells, or T cells were the source of the cDNA or gDNA that made up the material.

Germline V gene data show CDR1 as MNHEY and CDR2 as SVGAGI. This CDR3 contains 14 residues. Trimming left V 6 bases short and J 8 bases short, with 14 bases between. Original methodology: Amplification with reference gene primers provided the estimates of nucleated cell counts. Clones were read by immunoSEQ multiplex PCR, and TCRdb kept only the in-frame ones, dropping some. V, J and clone size reflect that table, while D and trimming were determined from the DNA. Among about 64,000 clones listed, more than 80% were seen once. The TCR comes from a woman older than 75 with active COVID-19. J is TRBJ1-6 and V is TRBV6-5, with D tentatively TRBD1 (6 bases). The material sequenced was peripheral blood. The CDR3 DNA sequence: TGTGCCAGCAGACCGGGACACCTGGATTCACCCCTCCACTTT. The encoded protein is CASRPGHLDSPLHF.